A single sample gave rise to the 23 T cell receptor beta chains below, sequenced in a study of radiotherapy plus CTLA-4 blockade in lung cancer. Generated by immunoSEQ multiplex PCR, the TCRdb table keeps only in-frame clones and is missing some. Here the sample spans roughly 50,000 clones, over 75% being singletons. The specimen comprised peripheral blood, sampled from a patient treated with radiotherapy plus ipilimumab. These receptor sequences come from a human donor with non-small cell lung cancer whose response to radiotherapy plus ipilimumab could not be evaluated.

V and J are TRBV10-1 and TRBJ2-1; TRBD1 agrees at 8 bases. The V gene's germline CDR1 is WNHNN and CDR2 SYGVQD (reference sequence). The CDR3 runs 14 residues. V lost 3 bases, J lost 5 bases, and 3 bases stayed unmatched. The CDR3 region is CASSEATGDNEQFF. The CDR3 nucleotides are TGCGCCAGCAGTGAAGCGACAGGGGACAATGAGCAGTTCTTC.

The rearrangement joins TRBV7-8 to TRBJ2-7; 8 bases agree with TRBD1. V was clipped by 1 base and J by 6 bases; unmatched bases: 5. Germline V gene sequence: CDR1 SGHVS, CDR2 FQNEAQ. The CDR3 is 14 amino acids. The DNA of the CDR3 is TGTGCCAGCAGCTTAGACAGGGGGTCCGCCGAGCAGTACTTC. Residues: CASSLDRGSAEQYF.

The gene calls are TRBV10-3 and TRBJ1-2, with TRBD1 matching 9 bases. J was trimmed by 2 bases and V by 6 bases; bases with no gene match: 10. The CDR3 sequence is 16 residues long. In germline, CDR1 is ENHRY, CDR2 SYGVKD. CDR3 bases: TGTGCCATCAGAGCCGGGACAGGGAAGGAAAACTATGGCTACACCTTC. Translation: CAIRAGTGKENYGYTF.

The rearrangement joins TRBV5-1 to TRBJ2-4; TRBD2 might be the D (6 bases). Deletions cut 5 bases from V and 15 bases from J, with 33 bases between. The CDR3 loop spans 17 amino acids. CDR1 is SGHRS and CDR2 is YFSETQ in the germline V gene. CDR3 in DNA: TGCGCCAGCAGTCCCGTTTCTCGGGAGACGGTCGCATTACGGCGGTACTTC. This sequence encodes CASSPVSRETVALRRYF.

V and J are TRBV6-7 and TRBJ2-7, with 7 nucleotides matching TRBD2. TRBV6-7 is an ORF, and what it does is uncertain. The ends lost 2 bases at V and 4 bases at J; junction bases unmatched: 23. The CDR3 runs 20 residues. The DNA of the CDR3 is TGTGCCAGCAGTTACCTTCATCTAAGAGGGAGGGATTCGAGGGTTTACGAGCAGTACTTC. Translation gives CASSYLHLRGRDSRVYEQYF.

The CDR3 region is CASSLLRGTDTQYF. CDR3 bases: TGTGCCAGCAGCTTGCTGCGGGGAACAGATACGCAGTATTTT. The chain joins TRBV5-8 to TRBJ2-3; TRBD2 might be the D (6 bases). Germline V lookup: CDR1 SGHTS, CDR2 YDEGEE. The V end lost 1 base, the J end lost 3 bases, and 9 bases lay between the germline ends. The CDR3 totals 14 residues.

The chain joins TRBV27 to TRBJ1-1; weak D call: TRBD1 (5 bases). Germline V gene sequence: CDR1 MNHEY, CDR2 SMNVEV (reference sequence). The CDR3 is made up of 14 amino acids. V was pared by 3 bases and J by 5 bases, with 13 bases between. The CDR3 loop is CASSFRARTTEAFF. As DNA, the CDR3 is TGTGCCAGCAGTTTCAGGGCTCGGACGACTGAAGCTTTCTTT.

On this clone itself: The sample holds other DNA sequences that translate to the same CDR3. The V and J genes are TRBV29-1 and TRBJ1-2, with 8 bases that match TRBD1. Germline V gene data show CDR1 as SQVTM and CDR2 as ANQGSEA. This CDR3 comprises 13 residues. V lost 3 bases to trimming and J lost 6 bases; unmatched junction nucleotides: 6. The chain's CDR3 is CSVDQGAINGYTF. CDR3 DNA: TGCAGCGTTGATCAGGGGGCGATCAATGGCTACACCTTC. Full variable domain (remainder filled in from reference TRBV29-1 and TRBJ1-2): SAVISQKPSRDICQRGTSLTIQCQVDSQVTMMFWYRQQPGQSLTLIATANQGSEATYESGFVIDKFPISRPNLTFSTLTVSNMSPEDSSIYLCSVDQGAINGYTFGSGTRLTVV.

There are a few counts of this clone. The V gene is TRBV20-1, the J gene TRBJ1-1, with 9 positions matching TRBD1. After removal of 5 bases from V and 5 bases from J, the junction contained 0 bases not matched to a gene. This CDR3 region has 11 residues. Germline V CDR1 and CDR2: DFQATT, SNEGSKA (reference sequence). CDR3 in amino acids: CSAGQGTEAFF. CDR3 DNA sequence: TGCAGTGCTGGACAGGGGACTGAAGCTTTCTTT.

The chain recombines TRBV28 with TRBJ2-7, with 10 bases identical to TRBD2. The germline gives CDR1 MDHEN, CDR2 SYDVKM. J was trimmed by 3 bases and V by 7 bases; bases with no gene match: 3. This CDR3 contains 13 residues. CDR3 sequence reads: CASKAGGSYEQYF. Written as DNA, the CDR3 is TGTGCCAGCAAAGCGGGAGGGAGCTACGAGCAGTACTTC.

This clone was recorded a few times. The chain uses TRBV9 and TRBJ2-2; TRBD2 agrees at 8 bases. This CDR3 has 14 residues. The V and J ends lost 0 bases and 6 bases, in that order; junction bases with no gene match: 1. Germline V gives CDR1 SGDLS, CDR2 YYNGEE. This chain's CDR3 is CASSVAGGPGELFF. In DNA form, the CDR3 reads TGTGCCAGCAGCGTAGCGGGGGGGCCCGGGGAGCTGTTTTTT.

The CDR3 region has the DNA TGTGCCTGGGGACTAGCAGGATCCTACGAGCAGTACTTC. It encodes CAWGLAGSYEQYF. The chain recombines TRBV30 with TRBJ2-7; 8 nucleotides agree with TRBD2. The CDR3 extends over 13 amino acids. Trimming cost V 5 bases and J 1 base; bases outside gene matches: 4. Germline V lookup: CDR1 GTSNPN, CDR2 SVGIG (reference sequence).

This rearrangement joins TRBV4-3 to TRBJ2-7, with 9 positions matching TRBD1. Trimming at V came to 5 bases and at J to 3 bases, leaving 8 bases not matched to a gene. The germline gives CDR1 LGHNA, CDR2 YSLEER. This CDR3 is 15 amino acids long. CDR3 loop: CASSTRTGVGYEQYF. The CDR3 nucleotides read TGCGCCAGCAGCACCCGGACAGGGGTGGGCTACGAGCAGTACTTC.

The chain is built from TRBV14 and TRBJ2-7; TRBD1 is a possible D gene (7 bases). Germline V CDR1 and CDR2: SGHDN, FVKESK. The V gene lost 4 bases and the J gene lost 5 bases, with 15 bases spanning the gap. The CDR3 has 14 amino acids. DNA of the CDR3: TGTGCCAGCAGCCCCCGGAGGGGGCTGGACGAGCAGTACTTC. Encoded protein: CASSPRRGLDEQYF. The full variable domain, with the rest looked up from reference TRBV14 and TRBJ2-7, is EAGVTQFPSHSVIEKGQTVTLRCDPISGHDNLYWYRRVMGKEIKFLLHFVKESKQDESGMPNNRFLAERTGGTYSTLKVQPAELEDSGVYFCASSPRRGLDEQYFGPGTRLTVT.

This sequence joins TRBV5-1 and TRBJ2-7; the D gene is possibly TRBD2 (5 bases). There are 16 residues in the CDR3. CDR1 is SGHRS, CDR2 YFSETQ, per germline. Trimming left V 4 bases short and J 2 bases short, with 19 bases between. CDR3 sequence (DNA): TGCGCCAGCAGCCCGGAGGTCTGGACGGATACCTACGAGCAGTACTTC. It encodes CASSPEVWTDTYEQYF.

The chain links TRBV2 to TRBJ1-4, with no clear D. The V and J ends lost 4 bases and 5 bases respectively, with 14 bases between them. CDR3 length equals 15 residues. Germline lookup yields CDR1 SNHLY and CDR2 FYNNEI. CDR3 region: CASSVRGSRNEKLFF. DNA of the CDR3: TGTGCCAGCAGTGTTCGGGGAAGCCGAAATGAAAAACTGTTTTTT.

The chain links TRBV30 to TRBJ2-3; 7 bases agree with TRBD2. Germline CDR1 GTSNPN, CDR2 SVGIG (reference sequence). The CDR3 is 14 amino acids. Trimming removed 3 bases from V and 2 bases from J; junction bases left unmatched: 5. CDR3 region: CAWRASGPTDTQYF. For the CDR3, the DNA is TGTGCCTGGAGGGCTAGCGGCCCCACAGATACGCAGTATTTT.

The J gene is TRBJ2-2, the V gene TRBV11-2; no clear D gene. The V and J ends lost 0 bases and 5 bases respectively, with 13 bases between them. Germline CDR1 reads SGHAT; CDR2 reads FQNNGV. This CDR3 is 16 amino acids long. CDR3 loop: CASSLESRGWTGELFF. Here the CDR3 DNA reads TGTGCCAGCAGCTTAGAAAGCAGAGGATGGACCGGGGAGCTGTTTTTT.

The CDR3 reads CASSWGPQGGNTIYF. The CDR3 DNA is TGTGCCAGCAGCTGGGGGCCCCAGGGAGGAAACACCATATATTTT. The rearrangement uses TRBV7-8 and TRBJ1-3, with a possible D match to TRBD1 (6 bases). The CDR3 has 15 residues. Deletions cut 4 bases from V and 4 bases from J, with 14 bases between. The V gene's germline CDR1 is SGHVS and CDR2 FQNEAQ.

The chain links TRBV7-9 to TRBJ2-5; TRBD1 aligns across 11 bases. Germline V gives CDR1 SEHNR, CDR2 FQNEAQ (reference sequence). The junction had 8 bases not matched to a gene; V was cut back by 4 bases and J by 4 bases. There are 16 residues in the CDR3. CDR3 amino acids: CASSSTGTGGGETQYF. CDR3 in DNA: TGTGCCAGCAGCTCGACCGGGACAGGGGGAGGAGAGACCCAGTACTTC. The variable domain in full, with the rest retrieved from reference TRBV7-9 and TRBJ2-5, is DTGVSQNPRHKITKRGQNVTFRCDPISEHNRLYWYRQTLGQGPEFLTYFQNEAQLEKSRLLSDRFSAERPKGSFSTLEIQRTEQGDSAMYLCASSSTGTGGGETQYFGPGTRLLVL.

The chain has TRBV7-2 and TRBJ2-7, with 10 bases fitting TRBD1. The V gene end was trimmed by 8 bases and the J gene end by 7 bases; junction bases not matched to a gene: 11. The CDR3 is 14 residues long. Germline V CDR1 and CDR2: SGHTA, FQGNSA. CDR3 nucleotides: TGTGCCAGCGGTTATCGACAGGGGGCGGGGGAGCAGTACTTC. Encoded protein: CASGYRQGAGEQYF.

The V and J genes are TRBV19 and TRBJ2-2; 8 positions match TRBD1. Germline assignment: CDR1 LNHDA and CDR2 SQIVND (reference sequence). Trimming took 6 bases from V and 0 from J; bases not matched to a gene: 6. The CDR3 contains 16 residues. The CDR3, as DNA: TGTGCCAGTAGGTTACAGGGGGGCGCGAACACCGGGGAGCTGTTTTTT. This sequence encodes CASRLQGGANTGELFF.

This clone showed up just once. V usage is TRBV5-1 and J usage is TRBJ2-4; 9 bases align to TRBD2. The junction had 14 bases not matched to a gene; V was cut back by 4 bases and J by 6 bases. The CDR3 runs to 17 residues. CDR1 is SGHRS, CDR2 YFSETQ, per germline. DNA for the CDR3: TGCGCCAGCAGCCCCCAGGTCGGGCGGGGGGGCCTAAACATTCAGTACTTC. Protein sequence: CASSPQVGRGGLNIQYF.